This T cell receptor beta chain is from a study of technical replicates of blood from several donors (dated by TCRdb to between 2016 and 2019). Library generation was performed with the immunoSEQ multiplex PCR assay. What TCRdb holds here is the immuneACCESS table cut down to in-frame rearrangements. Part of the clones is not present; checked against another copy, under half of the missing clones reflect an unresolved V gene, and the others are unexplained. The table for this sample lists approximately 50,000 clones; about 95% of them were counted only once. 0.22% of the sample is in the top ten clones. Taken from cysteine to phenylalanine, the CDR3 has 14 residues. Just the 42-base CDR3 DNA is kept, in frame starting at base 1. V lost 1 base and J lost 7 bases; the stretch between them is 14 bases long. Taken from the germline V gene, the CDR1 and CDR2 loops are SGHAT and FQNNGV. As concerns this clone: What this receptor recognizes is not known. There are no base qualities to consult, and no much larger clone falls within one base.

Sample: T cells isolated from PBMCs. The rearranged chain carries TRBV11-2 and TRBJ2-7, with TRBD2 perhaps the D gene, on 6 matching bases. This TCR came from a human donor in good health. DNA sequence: TGTGCCAGCAGCTTAGCGCTACTCGGGAGAGAGCAGTACTTC. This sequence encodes CASSLALLGREQYF.